This is a list of T cell receptor beta chains from one sample in a study of post-analysis software for immune sequencing data. Each CDR3 protein is one row after TCRdb ran MiXCR on the PCR reads. The data contain about 560,000 distinct CDR3 sequences, roughly 46% of them seen just once; the ten biggest clones take up around 1.7%. The sequencing sample was made of blood. Receptor source: a girl under 18 with multiple sclerosis. Each CDR3 is given with its conserved first and last residue. Fields, in order: clone size, J gene, V gene, D gene, CDR3 DNA, CDR3 protein. D genes are given only for firm matches. Clone size is stated in some rows and not others, as once, few, many or a class when expanded.

clone_size: NA; j_call: TRBJ2-3; v_call: TRBV5-1; d_call: TRBD1; cdr3_nt: TGCGCCAGCAGCTCCTCCCTCCCCGGACAGGGGCAGTATTTT; cdr3_aa: CASSSSLPGQGQYF
clone_size: NA; j_call: TRBJ2-3; v_call: TRBV10-3; d_call: NA; cdr3_nt: TGTGCCATCAGTGGGGACACAGATATGCAGTATTTT; cdr3_aa: CAISGDTDMQYF
clone_size: NA; j_call: TRBJ2-7; v_call: TRBV29-1; d_call: NA; cdr3_nt: TGCAGCATAAGGGACAAATCCTACGAGCAGTACTTC; cdr3_aa: CSIRDKSYEQYF
clone_size: NA; j_call: TRBJ2-1; v_call: TRBV5-1; d_call: TRBD2; cdr3_nt: TGCGCCAGCAGCCCCGGACGGTCTAGCGGTTGGGATGAGCAGTTCTTC; cdr3_aa: CASSPGRSSGWDEQFF
clone_size: NA; j_call: TRBJ1-2; v_call: TRBV10-3; d_call: NA; cdr3_nt: TGTGCCATCAGTGAGCCCGGCTTACCCGGCTACACCTTC; cdr3_aa: CAISEPGLPGYTF
clone_size: few; j_call: TRBJ2-7; v_call: TRBV6-5; d_call: TRBD2; cdr3_nt: TGTGCCAGCTACCAGCGGGGTGACTACGAGCAGTACTTC; cdr3_aa: CASYQRGDYEQYF
clone_size: NA; j_call: TRBJ2-3; v_call: TRBV20-1; d_call: TRBD2; cdr3_nt: TGCAGTGCTAGAGCTGGCGGGAGGGGCATAGATACGCAGTATTTT; cdr3_aa: CSARAGGRGIDTQYF
clone_size: NA; j_call: TRBJ2-1; v_call: TRBV11-3; d_call: TRBD2; cdr3_nt: TGTGCCAGCAGCTTGGGGCGGGGGGACAATGAGCAGTTCTTC; cdr3_aa: CASSLGRGDNEQFF
clone_size: NA; j_call: TRBJ2-3; v_call: TRBV9; d_call: TRBD2; cdr3_nt: TGTGCCAGCAGCGTAATAGCGGGCGCTAGCGCAGATACGCAGTATTTT; cdr3_aa: CASSVIAGASADTQYF
clone_size: few; j_call: TRBJ2-1; v_call: TRBV9; d_call: NA; cdr3_nt: TGTGCCAGCAGCTCAAGCCGGGCGCGCTCCTACAATGAGCAGTTCTTC; cdr3_aa: CASSSSRARSYNEQFF
clone_size: NA; j_call: TRBJ1-1; v_call: TRBV6-2/TRBV6-3; d_call: TRBD1; cdr3_nt: TGTGCCAGCAGTTACAGGACAGGGTATGCGAACACTGAAGCTTTCTTT; cdr3_aa: CASSYRTGYANTEAFF
clone_size: NA; j_call: TRBJ2-1; v_call: TRBV14; d_call: NA; cdr3_nt: TGTGCCAGCAGACGTGGCCTTTTAGGGAACGGGGGCAATTACAATGAGCAGTTCTTC; cdr3_aa: CASRRGLLGNGGNYNEQFF
clone_size: once; j_call: TRBJ2-1; v_call: TRBV7-2; d_call: NA; cdr3_nt: TGTGCCAGCAGCCCGGAAATTAGCATTCATGAGCAGTTCTTC; cdr3_aa: CASSPEISIHEQFF
clone_size: few; j_call: TRBJ1-1; v_call: TRBV6-2/TRBV6-3; d_call: NA; cdr3_nt: TGTGCCAGCAGTTACTCGAACGGGGGCACTGAAGCTTTCTTT; cdr3_aa: CASSYSNGGTEAFF
clone_size: once; j_call: TRBJ1-2; v_call: TRBV4-1; d_call: TRBD1; cdr3_nt: TGCGCCAGCAGCCTCCGGGACAGGGGCATCTATGGCTACACCTTC; cdr3_aa: CASSLRDRGIYGYTF
clone_size: NA; j_call: TRBJ2-7; v_call: TRBV12-3/TRBV12-4; d_call: NA; cdr3_nt: TGTGCCTCCTCTATTGGACGGCTCTACGAGCAGTACTTC; cdr3_aa: CASSIGRLYEQYF
clone_size: few; j_call: TRBJ2-4; v_call: TRBV3-1; d_call: NA; cdr3_nt: TGTGCCAGCAGCCCCCGACAGGAGGCCAAAAACATTCAGTACTTC; cdr3_aa: CASSPRQEAKNIQYF
clone_size: few; j_call: TRBJ1-5; v_call: TRBV15; d_call: TRBD1; cdr3_nt: TGTGCCACCAGCAGAGCCCAGGGGGTGGGTCAGCCCCAGCATTTT; cdr3_aa: CATSRAQGVGQPQHF
clone_size: NA; j_call: TRBJ1-6; v_call: TRBV12-3/TRBV12-4; d_call: NA; cdr3_nt: TGTGCCAACAGTTTATTCTGGCGGGGAGGTTCACCCCTCCACTTT; cdr3_aa: CANSLFWRGGSPLHF
clone_size: NA; j_call: TRBJ2-1; v_call: TRBV29-1; d_call: TRBD2; cdr3_nt: TGCAGCGTTGGTGGGACTAGCGGGAGGTTATACAATGAGCAGTTCTTC; cdr3_aa: CSVGGTSGRLYNEQFF
clone_size: few; j_call: TRBJ1-2; v_call: TRBV3-1; d_call: TRBD1; cdr3_nt: TGTGCCAGCAGCCCCGACAGGGGGCAAGGCTACACCTTC; cdr3_aa: CASSPDRGQGYTF
clone_size: NA; j_call: TRBJ2-7; v_call: TRBV11-3; d_call: TRBD2; cdr3_nt: TGTGCCAGCAGCTTCACTAGCGGGTGTATCTACGAGCAGTACTTC; cdr3_aa: CASSFTSGCIYEQYF
clone_size: NA; j_call: TRBJ2-1; v_call: TRBV5-1; d_call: NA; cdr3_nt: TGCGCCAGCAGCATCCAAGAGAGGGCAACAAATGAGCAGTTCTTC; cdr3_aa: CASSIQERATNEQFF
clone_size: NA; j_call: TRBJ2-1; v_call: TRBV12-3/TRBV12-4; d_call: NA; cdr3_nt: TGTGCCAGCAGTTTTCAGTATGGTGAGCAGTTCTTC; cdr3_aa: CASSFQYGEQFF
clone_size: few; j_call: TRBJ2-7; v_call: TRBV5-1; d_call: NA; cdr3_nt: TGCGCCAGCAGCTTGTTAGTGAGCTCCTACGAGCAGTACTTC; cdr3_aa: CASSLLVSSYEQYF
clone_size: NA; j_call: TRBJ1-1; v_call: TRBV12-3/TRBV12-4; d_call: NA; cdr3_nt: TGTGCCAGCAGTTCGACCATACTGGGCACTGAAGCTTTCTTT; cdr3_aa: CASSSTILGTEAFF
clone_size: few; j_call: TRBJ1-2; v_call: TRBV29-1; d_call: NA; cdr3_nt: TGCAGCGTCTACAGCGGCGCCAGTGATGGTGGCTACACCTTC; cdr3_aa: CSVYSGASDGGYTF
clone_size: NA; j_call: TRBJ1-5; v_call: TRBV12-3/TRBV12-4; d_call: NA; cdr3_nt: TGTGCCAGCAGTTTAGCCTCATATCAGCCCCAGCATTTT; cdr3_aa: CASSLASYQPQHF
clone_size: NA; j_call: TRBJ2-6; v_call: TRBV25-1; d_call: NA; cdr3_nt: TGTGCCAGCAGTGAATGGGGAGGTGGGCCCACGGGCTCTGGGGCCAACGTCCTGACTTTC; cdr3_aa: CASSEWGGGPTGSGANVLTF
clone_size: few; j_call: TRBJ1-2; v_call: TRBV12-3/TRBV12-4; d_call: NA; cdr3_nt: TGTGCCAGCAGTTTACGATTCGGGGTGGGTTTTGATGGCTACACCTTC; cdr3_aa: CASSLRFGVGFDGYTF
clone_size: few; j_call: TRBJ2-6; v_call: TRBV15; d_call: NA; cdr3_nt: TGTGCCACCAGCAGAGATCCGACAGGTTCTTTGTCTGGGGCCAACGTCCTGACTTTC; cdr3_aa: CATSRDPTGSLSGANVLTF
clone_size: NA; j_call: TRBJ2-1; v_call: TRBV20-1; d_call: TRBD2; cdr3_nt: TGCAGTGCTGCAACTAGCGGCCCTAAGGGTGAGCAGTTCTTC; cdr3_aa: CSAATSGPKGEQFF
clone_size: few; j_call: TRBJ2-5; v_call: TRBV12-3/TRBV12-4; d_call: NA; cdr3_nt: TGTGCCAGCAGTTTAAGTCCAGCGGAGCAGTACTTC; cdr3_aa: CASSLSPAEQYF
clone_size: NA; j_call: TRBJ2-7; v_call: TRBV6-1; d_call: TRBD1; cdr3_nt: TGTGCCAGTACGGACAGGGTGGAGAACGAGCAGTACTTC; cdr3_aa: CASTDRVENEQYF
clone_size: NA; j_call: TRBJ2-7; v_call: TRBV3-1; d_call: NA; cdr3_nt: TGTGCCAGCAGCCGTACAGGGTCGGGGCAGTACTTC; cdr3_aa: CASSRTGSGQYF
clone_size: NA; j_call: TRBJ2-1; v_call: TRBV12-5; d_call: TRBD2; cdr3_nt: TGTGCTAGTGGTTTGGTACTTCGGGGGGCCTACAATGAGCAGTTCTTC; cdr3_aa: CASGLVLRGAYNEQFF
clone_size: NA; j_call: TRBJ2-1; v_call: TRBV4-1; d_call: NA; cdr3_nt: TGCGCCAGCAGCCAAGAACAGGGCAGCTACAATGAGCAGTTCTTC; cdr3_aa: CASSQEQGSYNEQFF
clone_size: NA; j_call: TRBJ2-7; v_call: TRBV12-3/TRBV12-4; d_call: NA; cdr3_nt: TGTGCCAGCAATACCGGGACTTTCTCCTACGAGCAGTACTTC; cdr3_aa: CASNTGTFSYEQYF
clone_size: few; j_call: TRBJ1-6; v_call: TRBV4-1; d_call: NA; cdr3_nt: TGCGCCAGCAGCCTCTTAGGAGCCGATAATTCACCCCTCCACTTT; cdr3_aa: CASSLLGADNSPLHF
clone_size: NA; j_call: TRBJ2-1; v_call: TRBV20-1; d_call: NA; cdr3_nt: TGCAGTGCTAGAGATTCTGGCAGCGCGGCTTACAATGAGCAGTTCTTC; cdr3_aa: CSARDSGSAAYNEQFF
clone_size: NA; j_call: TRBJ2-1; v_call: TRBV7-2; d_call: TRBD2; cdr3_nt: TGTGCCAGCAGACAAGCGGGGGTCCCCTACAATGAGCAGTTCTTC; cdr3_aa: CASRQAGVPYNEQFF
clone_size: NA; j_call: TRBJ2-1; v_call: TRBV9; d_call: TRBD1; cdr3_nt: TGTGCCAGCAGCGACCGACAGGGTATGAGAAGCGTTGAGCAGTTCTTC; cdr3_aa: CASSDRQGMRSVEQFF
clone_size: few; j_call: TRBJ2-7; v_call: TRBV10-3; d_call: NA; cdr3_nt: TGTGCCATCAGTGAGACCGGGACACCTTTCCACGAGCAGTACTTC; cdr3_aa: CAISETGTPFHEQYF
clone_size: few; j_call: TRBJ1-1; v_call: TRBV7-9; d_call: NA; cdr3_nt: TGTGCCAGCAGCGATACAGGGTCTCCAGCTTTCTTT; cdr3_aa: CASSDTGSPAFF
clone_size: NA; j_call: TRBJ2-3; v_call: TRBV4-2; d_call: NA; cdr3_nt: TGTGCCAGCAGCCAAGAGGGGTTCATGACTAGCACAGATACGCAGTATTTT; cdr3_aa: CASSQEGFMTSTDTQYF
clone_size: NA; j_call: TRBJ2-7; v_call: TRBV7-9; d_call: TRBD2; cdr3_nt: TGTGCCAGCAGCTCGCTTAGCGGGATTGGCGAGCAGTACTTC; cdr3_aa: CASSSLSGIGEQYF